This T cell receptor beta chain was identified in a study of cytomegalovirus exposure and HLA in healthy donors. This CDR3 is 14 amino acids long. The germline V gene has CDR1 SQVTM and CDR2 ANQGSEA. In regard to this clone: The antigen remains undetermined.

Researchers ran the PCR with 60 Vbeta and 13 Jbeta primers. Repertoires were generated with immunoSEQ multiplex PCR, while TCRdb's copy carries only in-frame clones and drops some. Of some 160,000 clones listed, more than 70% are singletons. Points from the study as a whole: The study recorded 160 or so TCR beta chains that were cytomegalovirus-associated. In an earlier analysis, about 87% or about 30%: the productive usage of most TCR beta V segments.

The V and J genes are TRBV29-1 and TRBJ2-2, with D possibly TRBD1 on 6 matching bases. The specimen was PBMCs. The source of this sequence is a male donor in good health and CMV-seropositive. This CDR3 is CSVRKGENTGELFF. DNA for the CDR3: TGCAGTGTAAGAAAGGGGGAGAACACCGGGGAGCTGTTTTTT.